This TCR beta chain was sequenced in a study of blood T cells in healthy people across ages. Looked up from germline, CDR1 is DFQATT and CDR2 is SNEGSKA (reference sequence). The CDR3 sequence is 14 residues long. The ends lost 3 bases at V and 6 bases at J; junction bases unmatched: 5. Study-level findings and limits: Nothing was known about donor CMV status, and this possibly confounded expanded clonotype changes. In long-lived donors, naive CD4+ cell counts and diversity exceeded those of aged donors. Bulk PBMC profiling left naive and antigen-experienced comparisons inconclusive.

A remark on this clonotype: Its target is not known.

Together with a sample-barcoded 5' primer, a J-beta primer mix was included in a second PCR lasting roughly 6 to 12 cycles. Every molecule of cDNA carried a tag from a template-switch adaptor with 12 random nucleotides. TCRdb redid the calling of the 5' RACE reads with MiXCR, one entry per CDR3 protein. The profile covers 1.4 million to 1.5 million distinct CDR3 sequences, with 35% to 45% appearing a single time and around 8% taken by the ten largest. The material sequenced was blood. The gene calls are TRBV20-1 and TRBJ2-1, with 10 nucleotides matching TRBD2. This TCR was sampled from a woman aged 18-29 years in good health. The DNA for the CDR3 is TGCAGTGCTAGCGGTCCTAGCGGGAGCAATGAGCAGTTCTTC. Protein: CSASGPSGSNEQFF.